Following are 26 T cell receptor beta chains from one sample sequenced in a study of early stage breast cancer tumors. The method was immunoSEQ multiplex PCR; TCRdb's version includes in-frame clones alone and lacks a portion of them. The table records 25,000 to 30,000 clones, 84% of them present only once. The specimen was blood. These receptors originate from a person in their fifties with breast cancer.

The chain has TRBV6-1 and TRBJ1-1; D gene uncertain. The V end was cut by 0 bases, the J end by 3 bases, with 8 bases between. Germline assignment: CDR1 MNHNS and CDR2 SASEGT. The CDR3 consists of 14 residues. As DNA, the CDR3 is TGTGCCAGCAGTGAAGCCAGTCAGGACACTGAAGCTTTCTTT. It codes for CASSEASQDTEAFF.

V usage is TRBV2 and J usage is TRBJ1-2, with TRBD1 as a possible D gene (5 bases). The CDR3 is made up of 13 amino acids. Germline CDR1 and CDR2: SNHLY and FYNNEI. The V and J ends lost 4 bases and 5 bases respectively, with 11 bases between them. The CDR3 region has the DNA TGTGCCAGCAGTGTCGGGGCCGAGTATGGCTACACCTTC. As protein: CASSVGAEYGYTF.

The chain couples TRBV28 to TRBJ1-2, with TRBD1 matching over 7 bases. CDR3 size: 15 residues. The trim removed 7 bases at V and 8 bases at J, leaving 16 bases unmatched. Germline values: CDR1 MDHEN, CDR2 SYDVKM. The CDR3 DNA is TGTGCCAGCACCGAAGGACAGGTCAAGTCCTACGGCTACACCTTC. This encodes CASTEGQVKSYGYTF.

The chain links TRBV5-1 to TRBJ2-7; no definite D call. The germline gives CDR1 SGHRS, CDR2 YFSETQ. V lost 0 bases to trimming and J lost 2 bases, with 9 bases between them. The length of the CDR3 is 14 residues. The CDR3: CASSLDGVAYEQYF. CDR3 in DNA: TGCGCCAGCAGCTTGGATGGGGTTGCCTACGAGCAGTACTTC.

The chain joins TRBV7-9 to TRBJ2-7; D may be TRBD1 (5 bases). CDR1 and CDR2 (germline): SEHNR, FQNEAQ (reference sequence). The CDR3 runs 13 residues. V was pared by 1 base and J by 5 bases, with 9 bases between. The CDR3 sequence is CASSLGSRDEQYF. The CDR3 nucleotides read TGTGCCAGCAGCTTAGGGTCCAGGGACGAGCAGTACTTC.

This clone was found a few times. The chain recombines TRBV11-2 with TRBJ1-2, with D possibly TRBD1 on 5 matching bases. There are 15 residues in the CDR3. Trimming took off 5 bases at V and 5 bases at J, with 18 bases between the two ends. CDR1 and CDR2 (germline): SGHAT, FQNNGV. The CDR3 here is CASSQATGEGYGYTF. The CDR3 DNA is TGTGCCAGCAGCCAAGCAACGGGGGAAGGGTATGGCTACACCTTC.

V is TRBV21-1 and J is TRBJ2-7; the table's D call of TRBD1 was not tested on the DNA. TRBV21-1 is termed a pseudogene. CDR3 length: 14 amino acids. The CDR3 spells CASSKGTGGYEQYF. The CDR3 DNA sequence: TGTGCCAGCAGCAAAGGGACAGGAGGCTACGAGCAGTACTTC.

The rearrangement joins TRBV2 to TRBJ1-1; 8 nucleotides align to TRBD1. Per germline, CDR1 SNHLY and CDR2 FYNNEI. The CDR3 extends over 14 amino acids. V was clipped by 8 bases and J by 11 bases; unmatched bases: 16. The CDR3 is CASLETGASSKAFF. Written as DNA, the CDR3 is TGTGCCAGCCTTGAGACAGGGGCCTCTTCCAAGGCTTTCTTT.

The chain joins TRBV27 to TRBJ2-1, with 7 bases fitting TRBD2. CDR1 is MNHEY, CDR2 SMNVEV, per germline (reference sequence). This CDR3 is built from 16 residues. The V and J ends lost 2 bases and 4 bases, in that order; junction bases with no gene match: 8. The CDR3 is CASSLRGDGVYNEQFF. In DNA, the CDR3 is TGTGCCAGCAGTTTACGGGGGGATGGGGTTTACAATGAGCAGTTCTTC.

The chain carries TRBV10-3 and TRBJ2-1; the match to TRBD2 covers 9 bases. Trimming cost V 4 bases and J 6 bases; bases outside gene matches: 4. CDR1 is ENHRY, CDR2 SYGVKD, per germline. CDR3 length: 14 amino acids. CDR3 sequence reads: CAISVAGVPNEQFF. Written as DNA, the CDR3 is TGTGCCATCAGTGTAGCGGGAGTACCCAATGAGCAGTTCTTC.

The chain uses TRBV6-5 and TRBJ2-5, with D uncertain. Germline lookup yields CDR1 MNHEY and CDR2 SVGAGI. CDR3 size: 12 residues. The V gene lost 6 bases and the J gene lost 7 bases, with 12 bases spanning the gap. The CDR3 loop reads CASSPGLSTQYF. The CDR3 DNA reads as TGTGCCAGCAGCCCGGGCCTCTCGACCCAGTACTTC.

The gene calls are TRBV5-6 and TRBJ1-2, with no clear D. Per the germline V gene, CDR1 is SGHDT and CDR2 is YYEEEE. The CDR3 extends over 12 amino acids. The V and J ends lost 0 bases and 6 bases respectively, with 6 bases between them. As DNA, the CDR3 is TGTGCCAGCAGCTTGGCCGGGGATGGCTACACCTTC. Amino acid sequence: CASSLAGDGYTF.

The chain employs TRBV30 and TRBJ2-1, with 13 bases fitting TRBD2. Germline V gene sequence: CDR1 GTSNPN, CDR2 SVGIG (reference sequence). V was clipped by 2 bases and J by 3 bases; unmatched bases: 16. This CDR3 has 20 residues. The chain's CDR3 is CAWSPILPTSGGTFYNEQFF. The CDR3 coding sequence is TGTGCCTGGAGTCCCATCTTACCGACTAGCGGGGGGACGTTCTACAATGAGCAGTTCTTC. Together with reference TRBV30 and TRBJ2-1, the CDR3 gives the full variable domain: SQTIHQWPATLVQPVGSPLSLECTVEGTSNPNLYWYRQAAGRGLQLLFYSVGIGQISSEVPQNLSASRPQDRQFILSSKKLLLSDSGFYLCAWSPILPTSGGTFYNEQFFGPGTRLTVL.

This clone was picked up a small number of times. The V gene is TRBV10-2, the J gene TRBJ2-1; 10 bases match TRBD2. From germline, CDR1 is WSHSY and CDR2 SAAADI. The V gene end was trimmed by 5 bases and the J gene end by 7 bases; junction bases not matched to a gene: 8. The CDR3 loop spans 15 amino acids. The CDR3 loop reads CASSSRLAGFNEQFF. CDR3 nucleotide sequence: TGCGCCAGCAGTTCTAGACTAGCGGGCTTTAATGAGCAGTTCTTC.

The chain combines TRBV5-6 with TRBJ1-6, with a weak D call TRBD1 (5 bases). The CDR3 contains 15 residues. V was pared by 6 bases and J by 0 bases, with 10 bases between. Germline V gene sequence: CDR1 SGHDT, CDR2 YYEEEE. The CDR3 sequence: CASITQGSYNSPLHF. The CDR3 coding sequence is TGTGCCAGCATCACGCAGGGCTCCTATAATTCACCCCTCCACTTT.

The V and J genes are TRBV5-4 and TRBJ2-5; tentative D call: TRBD2 (5 bases). From germline, CDR1 is SGHNT and CDR2 YYREEE (reference sequence). The CDR3 has 13 residues. Trimming shortened V by 4 bases and J by 5 bases, and 12 bases separated the two germline ends. CDR3 bases: TGTGCCAGCAGCACTGATCCGGGGGAGACCCAGTACTTC. Protein: CASSTDPGETQYF.

The rearrangement uses TRBV7-9 and TRBJ1-1; 7 bases map to TRBD1. This CDR3 spans 16 amino acids. Trimming cost V 3 bases and J 4 bases; bases outside gene matches: 11. Germline values: CDR1 SEHNR, CDR2 FQNEAQ (reference sequence). The CDR3 region is CASSLGGTAGGTEAFF. CDR3 nucleotides: TGTGCCAGCAGCTTGGGGGGGACAGCTGGAGGCACTGAAGCTTTCTTT.

The chain combines TRBV28 with TRBJ2-6; D ambiguous. Germline V gene data show CDR1 as MDHEN and CDR2 as SYDVKM. The CDR3 has 14 amino acids. The V end was cut by 5 bases, the J end by 4 bases, with 9 bases between. CDR3: CASSPPDGANVLTF. The CDR3, as DNA: TGTGCCAGCAGTCCCCCAGACGGGGCCAACGTCCTGACTTTC.

The chain links TRBV18 to TRBJ1-6; D uncertain. Per germline, CDR1 KGHSH and CDR2 LQKENI. The V end lost 3 bases, the J end lost 10 bases, and 16 bases lay between the germline ends. This CDR3 is 15 amino acids long. The CDR3 coding sequence is TGTGCCAGCTCACCTATCAGCGGAGTTGGATCACCCCTCCACTTT. Protein sequence: CASSPISGVGSPLHF.

The CDR3 loop is CASSQDLQGADTQYF. CDR3 DNA sequence: TGCGCCAGCAGCCAAGATCTGCAGGGGGCGGATACGCAGTATTTT. V and J are TRBV4-3 and TRBJ2-3; 8 bases align to TRBD1. CDR1 LGHNA and CDR2 YSLEER come from the germline V gene. V was clipped by 0 bases and J by 6 bases; unmatched bases: 5. This CDR3 has 15 amino acids.

This chain connects TRBV7-3 to TRBJ2-1; the match to TRBD2 covers 13 bases. V gave up 4 bases and J gave up 0 bases; unmatched junction bases: 3. Per germline, CDR1 SGHTA and CDR2 FQGTGA. The CDR3 sequence is 17 residues long. The CDR3 DNA follows: TGTGCCAGCAGCTCGAGGACTAGCGGGGGCTCCTACAATGAGCAGTTCTTC. Amino acid sequence: CASSSRTSGGSYNEQFF.

This clone was seen a handful of times. The chain has TRBV28 and TRBJ1-5; D not resolved. The length of the CDR3 is 13 residues. From germline, CDR1 is MDHEN and CDR2 SYDVKM. Deletions cut 2 bases from V and 4 bases from J, with 6 bases between. For the CDR3, the DNA is TGTGCCAGCAGTTTAAGTAAGAATCAGCCCCAGCATTTT. This translates into CASSLSKNQPQHF.

V usage is TRBV2 and J usage is TRBJ2-3, with a possible D match to TRBD1 (6 bases). The V and J ends lost 6 bases and 4 bases respectively, with 17 bases between them. Per the germline V gene, CDR1 is SNHLY and CDR2 is FYNNEI. The CDR3 has 15 amino acids. Here the CDR3 reads CASREQGAVPDTQYF. The DNA for the CDR3 is TGTGCCAGCAGAGAACAGGGTGCGGTCCCAGATACGCAGTATTTT.

The gene calls are TRBV10-3 and TRBJ2-2; D is possibly TRBD1 or TRBD2 (5 bases each). This CDR3 is 15 amino acids long. In germline, CDR1 is ENHRY, CDR2 SYGVKD. Trimming cost V 7 bases and J 0 bases, with 12 bases left between them. The CDR3 nucleotides read TGTGCCATCAACCCCAGGGAGTCGAACACCGGGGAGCTGTTTTTT. Translating gives CAINPRESNTGELFF.

For this clone: The identical CDR3 is also encoded by other nucleotide sequences in the sample. The V call is TRBV5-4, the J call TRBJ1-2; D gene uncertain. V gave up 0 bases and J gave up 4 bases, with 7 bases separating them. CDR1 SGHNT and CDR2 YYREEE come from the germline V gene (reference sequence). This CDR3 contains 13 residues. CDR3 region: CASSLGASYGYTF. The CDR3 nucleotides read TGTGCCAGCAGCTTGGGGGCCAGCTATGGCTACACCTTC. The complete variable domain, with remaining parts taken from reference TRBV5-4 and TRBJ1-2, reads ETGVTQSPTHLIKTRGQQVTLRCSSQSGHNTVSWYQQALGQGPQFIFQYYREEENGRGNFPPRFSGLQFPNYSSELNVNALELDDSALYLCASSLGASYGYTFGSGTRLTVV.

The genes are TRBV4-2 and TRBJ2-6; D unresolved. This CDR3 spans 15 amino acids. Germline CDR1 is LGHNA and CDR2 is YNFKEQ. Trimming shortened V by 6 bases and J by 0 bases, and 9 bases separated the two germline ends. This CDR3 reads CASSPPGSGANVLTF. The CDR3 region has the DNA TGTGCCAGCAGTCCACCGGGCTCTGGGGCCAACGTCCTGACTTTC.